This is a list of T cell receptor beta chains from one sample in a study of cytomegalovirus exposure and HLA in healthy donors. Only in-frame clones appear in the TCRdb table, and some are missing; sequencing was by immunoSEQ multiplex PCR. The sample contains some 190,000 clones, over 80% of which appear only once. The sequencing input was PBMCs. The receptors stem from a man aged 40-49 years in good health and CMV-seronegative. The CDR3 runs from the conserved cysteine through the conserved F or W. The D gene is left open where the match is weak. Size values are once, few and many counts, or a class for expanded clones, and some rows have none.

V,J,D,size,DNA,CDR3
TRBV2,TRBJ1-5,.,.,TGTGCCAGCAGGGCAGGGAATAGCAATCAGCCCCAGCATTTT,CASRAGNSNQPQHF
TRBV19,TRBJ1-2,TRBD1,.,TGTGCCAGTATTCTAAGGCCCGGGACAGGGAGAGGAGCTAACTATGGCTACACCTTC,CASILRPGTGRGANYGYTF
TRBV7-2,TRBJ2-5,TRBD2,.,TGTGCCAGCACCCCGGGGGGGGGAGGGGGTGAGACCCAGTACTTC,CASTPGGGGGETQYF
TRBV28,TRBJ1-2,TRBD1,.,TGTGCCAGCAGTTTCCCTAGCGTCGGACAGGGGAATGGCTACACCTTC,CASSFPSVGQGNGYTF
TRBV4-2,TRBJ2-7,.,.,TGTGCCAGCAGCCAAGGACAGGTTCAGAACGAGCAGTACTTC,CASSQGQVQNEQYF
TRBV7-2,TRBJ1-3,TRBD1,once,TGTGCCAGCAGGACAGGGGGCATTGCTGGAAACACCATATATTTT,CASRTGGIAGNTIYF
TRBV5-8,TRBJ2-6,.,once,TGTGCCAGCAGCTTGGGACAGGTATTCTCTGGGGCCAACGTCCTGACTTTC,CASSLGQVFSGANVLTF
TRBV28,TRBJ1-5,.,.,TGTGCCAGCAAAGGGGAAGGGCCACTTAGCAATCAGCCCCAGCATTTT,CASKGEGPLSNQPQHF
TRBV11-1,TRBJ2-3,TRBD2,once,TGTGCCAGCAGACTAAGGACTAGCGGGGGGCCCCGCACAGATACGCAGTATTTT,CASRLRTSGGPRTDTQYF
TRBV28,TRBJ2-1,TRBD1,.,TGTGCCAGCACTCGACAGGGGGCGGACAATGAGCAGTTCTTC,CASTRQGADNEQFF
TRBV7-9,TRBJ2-5,.,once,TGTTCCAGCAGCCTCTACGACAGTATCCAAGAGACCCAGTACTTC,CSSSLYDSIQETQYF
TRBV5-6,TRBJ2-1,TRBD2,few,TGTGCCAGCAGCTTGCAACTAGCGGCCTACAATGAGCAGTTCTTC,CASSLQLAAYNEQFF
TRBV28,TRBJ1-6,TRBD1,.,TGTGCCAGCACCCCGCACAGGGGGCGAGTATCACCCCTCCACTTT,CASTPHRGRVSPLHF
TRBV27,TRBJ2-1,TRBD2,.,TGTGCCAGCAAGACCGGGACTAGCGGGAGTTATGAGCAGTTCTTC,CASKTGTSGSYEQFF
TRBV19,TRBJ2-7,TRBD1,.,TGTGCCAGTAGTCTATATCCGGGACAGGCCTACGAGCAGTACTTC,CASSLYPGQAYEQYF
TRBV28,TRBJ2-7,TRBD2,.,TGTGCCAGCAGTTGGACTAGCGGGAGGTCTGGTGAGCAGTACTTC,CASSWTSGRSGEQYF
TRBV28,TRBJ2-1,.,few,TGTGCCAGCAGTACTTTTCGGCAGGGTCGCAATGAGCAGTTCTTC,CASSTFRQGRNEQFF
TRBV27,TRBJ2-7,.,few,TGTGCCAGCAGTTTACAGGAAAACTACGAGCAGTACTTC,CASSLQENYEQYF
TRBV4-1,TRBJ2-7,.,.,TGCGCCAGCAGCCCGACTGGGGCTTTGGGAAACGAGCAGTACTTC,CASSPTGALGNEQYF
TRBV28,TRBJ2-7,TRBD2,.,TGTGCCAGCAGTTTGGGCGGGAGGGCCTACGAGCAGTACTTC,CASSLGGRAYEQYF
TRBV2,TRBJ2-7,.,.,TGTGCCAGCAGGGGAGGAAGACAGGGAACCTACGAGCAGTACTTC,CASRGGRQGTYEQYF
TRBV7-9,TRBJ1-5,.,.,TGTGCCAGCAGCTTAGCAAGTCAGGGTAATCAGCCCCAGCATTTT,CASSLASQGNQPQHF
TRBV7-6,TRBJ2-5,TRBD1,.,TGTGCCAGCAGCCCCCGCCCGACAGGGGCGGTGAAAGAGACCCAGTACTTC,CASSPRPTGAVKETQYF